Following are 30 T cell receptor beta chains from one sample sequenced in a study of CD8+ T cells in alopecia areata. It was cDNA, reverse transcribed from extracted RNA, that served as the sequencing template. Data came from immunoSEQ multiplex PCR; TCRdb stores just in-frame clones and leaves some out. The sample has some 130,000 clones; around 49% are singletons. Here the sequenced sample was CD8+ T cells sorted from blood, taken at week 0. These receptors all stem from a human donor with alopecia areata.

V is TRBV5-1 and J is TRBJ1-4; D not resolved. The germline V gene encodes CDR1 SGHRS and CDR2 YFSETQ. This CDR3 contains 13 residues. V was trimmed by 2 bases and J by 5 bases, leaving 7 bases between them. CDR3 DNA sequence: TGCGCCAGCAGCTTCGACACGAATGAAAAACTGTTTTTT. It is translated as CASSFDTNEKLFF. The full variable domain, rest sourced from reference TRBV5-1 and TRBJ1-4, is KAGVTQTPRYLIKTRGQQVTLSCSPISGHRSVSWYQQTPGQGLQFLFEYFSETQRNKGNFPGRFSGRQFSNSRSEMNVSTLELGDSALYLCASSFDTNEKLFFGSGTQLSVL.

This clone was observed once. DNA for the CDR3: TGCGCCAGCAGCGGCGGGACAGGGTATGACTCACCCCTCCACTTT. It yields the protein CASSGGTGYDSPLHF. The rearrangement joins TRBV5-1 to TRBJ1-6; 9 positions match TRBD1. Germline-derived CDR1 and CDR2 are SGHRS and YFSETQ. V lost 4 bases, J lost 10 bases, and 9 bases stayed unmatched. The CDR3 is 15 amino acids.

This chain links TRBV5-6 with TRBJ2-1, with 7 bases that match TRBD1. From germline, CDR1 is SGHDT and CDR2 YYEEEE. There are 11 residues in the CDR3. The junction had 1 base not matched to a gene; V was cut back by 3 bases and J by 10 bases. This CDR3 is CASSYRGEQFF. The CDR3 region has the DNA TGTGCCAGCAGCTACAGGGGCGAGCAGTTCTTC.

In its sample, this clone was seen a few times. The rearrangement uses TRBV27 and TRBJ2-7; 8 bases match TRBD2. Germline lookup yields CDR1 MNHEY and CDR2 SMNVEV (reference sequence). This CDR3 has 14 residues. Unmatched junction bases numbered 6, after V lost 5 bases and J lost 3 bases. CDR3: CASSAGGYNYEQYF. The CDR3 DNA reads TGTGCCAGCAGTGCGGGGGGCTACAACTACGAGCAGTACTTC.

This chain links TRBV15 with TRBJ1-2; D may be TRBD1 (5 bases). Germline V gene lookup returns CDR1 LNHNV and CDR2 YYDKDF (reference sequence). Trimming cost V 5 bases and J 7 bases, with 14 bases left between them. This CDR3 contains 13 residues. The CDR3 nucleotides read TGTGCCACCAGCGGAGGGAGGGGTCGTGGCTACACCTTC. It is translated as CATSGGRGRGYTF.

With regard to this clone: In the same sample, other DNA sequences code for this CDR3. The rearrangement uses TRBV27 and TRBJ2-5; D ambiguous. Looked up from germline, CDR1 is MNHEY and CDR2 is SMNVEV (reference sequence). The V gene lost 4 bases and the J gene lost 1 base, with 1 base spanning the gap. This CDR3 is built from 11 residues. CDR3 bases: TGTGCCAGCAGTTCCCAAGAGACCCAGTACTTC. This encodes CASSSQETQYF.

The chain's CDR3 is CASSGRIRKGPYEQYF. The DNA for the CDR3 is TGCGCCAGCAGCGGACGGATACGAAAGGGACCATACGAGCAGTACTTC. The chain combines TRBV10-2 with TRBJ2-7, with D possibly called TRBD1 or TRBD2 (5 bases each). Trimming left V 6 bases short and J 4 bases short, with 22 bases between. This CDR3 has 16 amino acids. Per the germline V gene, CDR1 is WSHSY and CDR2 is SAAADI.

The chain joins TRBV29-1 to TRBJ2-7, with D unclear. The CDR3 extends over 11 amino acids. Trimming removed 4 bases at V and 7 bases at J, with 11 bases between. The germline V gene has CDR1 SQVTM and CDR2 ANQGSEA. CDR3 coding DNA: TGCAGCGTTGTTTTGTTTGGGGAGCAGTACTTC. Translated: CSVVLFGEQYF.

The genes are TRBV5-4 and TRBJ1-2, with 9 bases that match TRBD1. Germline lookup yields CDR1 SGHNT and CDR2 YYREEE (reference sequence). The CDR3 is 14 residues long. The V and J ends lost 4 bases and 5 bases, in that order; junction bases with no gene match: 6. The CDR3 is CASSPDRGGYGYTF. The CDR3 DNA follows: TGTGCCAGCAGCCCGGACAGGGGAGGGTATGGCTACACCTTC.

The V call is TRBV13, the J call TRBJ1-1, with D maybe TRBD1 (5 bases). The V end lost 10 bases, the J end lost 8 bases, and 14 bases lay between the germline ends. The V gene's germline CDR1 is PRHDT and CDR2 FYEKMQ (reference sequence). CDR3 length: 11 residues. The CDR3 here is CATGLWGEAFF. As DNA, the CDR3 is TGTGCCACGGGACTTTGGGGGGAAGCTTTCTTT.

This clone is a singleton in its sample. The CDR3, as DNA: TGTGCCAGCAGCTCCCCGACAGAAGGGATGAACACTGAAGCTTTCTTT. Translated, it gives CASSSPTEGMNTEAFF. This chain uses TRBV5-6 with TRBJ1-1, with a possible D match to TRBD1 (5 bases). Per the germline V gene, CDR1 is SGHDT and CDR2 is YYEEEE. CDR3 size: 16 residues. Trimming took off 3 bases at V and 0 bases at J, with 15 bases between the two ends. Full variable domain (missing parts from reference TRBV5-6 and TRBJ1-1): DAGVTQSPTHLIKTRGQQVTLRCSPKSGHDTVSWYQQALGQGPQFIFQYYEEEERQRGNFPDRFSGHQFPNYSSELNVNALLLGDSALYLCASSSPTEGMNTEAFFGQGTRLTVV.

The rearrangement joins TRBV6-6 to TRBJ1-6; TRBD1 agrees at 11 bases. The J segment lost 11 bases and the V segment lost 2 bases, leaving 5 bases of the junction unmatched. CDR1 is MNHNY and CDR2 is SVGAGI in the germline V gene (reference sequence). This CDR3 contains 15 residues. The CDR3 is CASSYPGTGGTPLHF. The CDR3, as DNA: TGTGCCAGCAGTTACCCCGGGACAGGGGGGACACCCCTCCACTTT.

The V gene is TRBV29-1, the J gene TRBJ1-1; 9 bases are shared with TRBD1. The CDR3 totals 14 residues. The V gene end was trimmed by 2 bases and the J gene end by 4 bases; junction bases not matched to a gene: 5. Germline CDR1 and CDR2: SQVTM and ANQGSEA. This chain's CDR3 is CSVETGGFGTEAFF. Here the CDR3 DNA reads TGCAGCGTTGAAACAGGGGGCTTTGGCACTGAAGCTTTCTTT. Looking up the rest from reference TRBV29-1 and TRBJ1-1 gives the full variable domain: SAVISQKPSRDICQRGTSLTIQCQVDSQVTMMFWYRQQPGQSLTLIATANQGSEATYESGFVIDKFPISRPNLTFSTLTVSNMSPEDSSIYLCSVETGGFGTEAFFGQGTRLTVV.

The chain is built from TRBV13 and TRBJ1-1; 7 bases agree with TRBD1. Trimming took 5 bases from V and 0 from J; bases not matched to a gene: 6. CDR3 size: 15 residues. Germline V lookup: CDR1 PRHDT, CDR2 FYEKMQ (reference sequence). The chain's CDR3 is CASSPTGTVNTEAFF. The CDR3 DNA sequence: TGTGCCAGCAGCCCCACCGGGACAGTGAACACTGAAGCTTTCTTT.

The V gene is TRBV7-4, the J gene TRBJ1-1; D gene ambiguous. Trimming took off 5 bases at V and 6 bases at J, with 19 bases between the two ends. Germline V gene data show CDR1 as SGHVT and CDR2 as SQSDAQ. The CDR3 covers 15 residues. CDR3 in DNA: TGTGCCAGCAGCCGAGCACGACGTAGGAGGGCTGAAGCTTTCTTT. Translating it yields CASSRARRRRAEAFF.

This chain connects TRBV19 to TRBJ2-7; D gene uncertain. This CDR3 has 11 amino acids. V was trimmed by 9 bases and J by 0 bases, leaving 6 bases between them. Per the germline V gene, CDR1 is LNHDA and CDR2 is SQIVND (reference sequence). The CDR3 reads CASSDSYEQYF. In nucleotides, the CDR3 is TGTGCCAGCAGCGACTCCTACGAGCAGTACTTC.

The chain uses TRBV7-6 and TRBJ2-6; D is perhaps TRBD1 (6 bases). In germline, CDR1 is SGHVS, CDR2 FNYEAQ. The CDR3 contains 16 residues. V was shortened by 6 bases and J by 0 bases, with 12 bases between the two germline ends. CDR3 sequence reads: CASSFHRVSGANVLTF. The CDR3 DNA sequence: TGTGCCAGCAGTTTCCACAGGGTCTCTGGGGCCAACGTCCTGACTTTC.

V is TRBV7-9 and J is TRBJ2-7, with D unclear. V was trimmed by 4 bases and J by 2 bases, leaving 0 bases between them. Germline lookup yields CDR1 SEHNR and CDR2 FQNEAQ (reference sequence). The CDR3 length is 10 residues. CDR3 loop: CASSSYEQYF. In DNA form, the CDR3 reads TGTGCCAGCAGCTCCTACGAGCAGTACTTC.

V and J are TRBV6-1 and TRBJ1-5, with 8 positions matching TRBD1. J was trimmed by 6 bases and V by 1 base; bases with no gene match: 2. The CDR3 spans 14 residues. Germline lookup yields CDR1 MNHNS and CDR2 SASEGT. CDR3 sequence reads: CASSEGTGSQPQHF. CDR3 nucleotide sequence: TGTGCCAGCAGTGAAGGGACAGGGAGTCAGCCCCAGCATTTT.

The chain links TRBV6-5 to TRBJ2-7; TRBD1 matches 7 bases. Germline CDR1 reads MNHEY; CDR2 reads SVGAGI. The ends lost 4 bases at V and 1 base at J; junction bases unmatched: 4. CDR3 size: 14 residues. The CDR3 nucleotides are TGTGCCAGCAGTTTAACAGGGGAGTCCTACGAGCAGTACTTC. As protein: CASSLTGESYEQYF.

This clone was seen only a few times. V and J are TRBV4-3 and TRBJ2-3; no clear D. Trimming left V 0 bases short and J 5 bases short, with 6 bases between. The CDR3 has 13 amino acids. Per germline, CDR1 LGHNA and CDR2 YSLEER. The CDR3 DNA reads as TGCGCCAGCAGCCAAGATCCCGAAGATACGCAGTATTTT. This codes for CASSQDPEDTQYF.

In its sample, this clone was seen once. The chain links TRBV29-1 to TRBJ1-1; no firm D call. The V end lost 5 bases, the J end lost 1 base, and 14 bases lay between the germline ends. In germline, CDR1 is SQVTM, CDR2 ANQGSEA. The CDR3 length is 14 residues. In nucleotides, the CDR3 is TGCAGCGTTAACACGGACGGCCGGAACACTGAAGCTTTCTTT. Protein sequence: CSVNTDGRNTEAFF.

The chain is built from TRBV11-3 and TRBJ2-7; 9 bases fit TRBD1. J lost 8 bases, V lost 6 bases, and 14 bases had no gene match. Germline lookup yields CDR1 SGHNT and CDR2 YENEEA. The CDR3 loop spans 15 amino acids. The CDR3 loop is CASSSHGQGLEKQYF. The CDR3 coding sequence is TGTGCCAGCAGTTCCCATGGACAGGGGCTGGAAAAGCAGTACTTC.

This clone was observed a handful of times. V and J are TRBV30 and TRBJ2-7; D possibly corresponds to TRBD1 (6 bases). Trimming removed 4 bases at V and 3 bases at J, with 13 bases between. The length of the CDR3 is 13 residues. Germline CDR1 is GTSNPN and CDR2 is SVGIG (reference sequence). The chain's CDR3 is CAWTLEDSYEQYF. CDR3 bases: TGTGCCTGGACCCTTGAGGACAGCTACGAGCAGTACTTC.

The chain has TRBV18 and TRBJ2-5; TRBD1 matches 7 bases. The V gene end was trimmed by 3 bases and the J gene end by 2 bases; junction bases not matched to a gene: 6. The CDR3 covers 15 residues. In germline, CDR1 is KGHSH, CDR2 LQKENI. CDR3 nucleotides: TGTGCCAGCTCACCCCTTGACAGGGTACAAGAGACCCAGTACTTC. It specifies CASSPLDRVQETQYF.

This clone turned up a few times. The chain combines TRBV7-9 with TRBJ2-5; 9 positions match TRBD1. The CDR3 sequence is 14 residues long. Per the germline V gene, CDR1 is SEHNR and CDR2 is FQNEAQ (reference sequence). The V and J ends lost 5 bases and 5 bases, in that order; junction bases with no gene match: 6. CDR3 bases: TGTGCCAGCAGCCCCCGGACAGGGGAGGAGACCCAGTACTTC. Its protein product is CASSPRTGEETQYF. Full variable domain (outside the CDR3, taken from reference TRBV7-9 and TRBJ2-5): DTGVSQNPRHKITKRGQNVTFRCDPISEHNRLYWYRQTLGQGPEFLTYFQNEAQLEKSRLLSDRFSAERPKGSFSTLEIQRTEQGDSAMYLCASSPRTGEETQYFGPGTRLLVL.

This clone was seen just once. The rearrangement links TRBV9 to TRBJ1-2, with D maybe TRBD1 (5 bases). This CDR3 region has 13 residues. The germline CDR1 and CDR2 sequences are SGDLS and YYNGEE. Trimming removed 4 bases from V and 2 bases from J, with 9 bases in between. The CDR3 DNA reads TGTGCCAGCAGCATGACAGAAAACTATGGCTACACCTTC. Protein: CASSMTENYGYTF.

This clone was seen a few times. The J gene is TRBJ2-2, the V gene TRBV12-5, with unresolved D. V lost 3 bases, J lost 4 bases, and 9 bases lay in between. The CDR3 consists of 14 residues. The germline CDR1 and CDR2 sequences are LGHNT and FRNRAP. CDR3: CASGFGGSTGELFF. The DNA of the CDR3 is TGTGCTAGTGGTTTTGGCGGATCCACCGGGGAGCTGTTTTTT. The full variable domain, with the rest looked up from reference TRBV12-5 and TRBJ2-2, is DARVTQTPRHKVTEMGQEVTMRCQPILGHNTVFWYRQTMMQGLELLAYFRNRAPLDDSGMPKDRFSAEMPDATLATLKIQPSEPRDSAVYFCASGFGGSTGELFFGEGSRLTVL.

The rearrangement links TRBV29-1 to TRBJ2-1; no definite D call. V lost 7 bases and J 9 bases, leaving 13 bases between the germline ends. Germline-derived CDR1 and CDR2 are SQVTM and ANQGSEA. This CDR3 region has 11 residues. CDR3 bases: TGCAGCGCCAATCTATGGACTGAGCAGTTCTTC. Protein: CSANLWTEQFF.

The J gene is TRBJ1-1, the V gene TRBV15; D unclear. Trimming left V 5 bases short and J 1 base short, with 11 bases between. CDR3 length: 14 amino acids. Germline CDR1 and CDR2: LNHNV and YYDKDF (reference sequence). The CDR3, as DNA: TGTGCCACCAGCCTACCTGAGGGGAACACTGAAGCTTTCTTT. Protein: CATSLPEGNTEAFF.